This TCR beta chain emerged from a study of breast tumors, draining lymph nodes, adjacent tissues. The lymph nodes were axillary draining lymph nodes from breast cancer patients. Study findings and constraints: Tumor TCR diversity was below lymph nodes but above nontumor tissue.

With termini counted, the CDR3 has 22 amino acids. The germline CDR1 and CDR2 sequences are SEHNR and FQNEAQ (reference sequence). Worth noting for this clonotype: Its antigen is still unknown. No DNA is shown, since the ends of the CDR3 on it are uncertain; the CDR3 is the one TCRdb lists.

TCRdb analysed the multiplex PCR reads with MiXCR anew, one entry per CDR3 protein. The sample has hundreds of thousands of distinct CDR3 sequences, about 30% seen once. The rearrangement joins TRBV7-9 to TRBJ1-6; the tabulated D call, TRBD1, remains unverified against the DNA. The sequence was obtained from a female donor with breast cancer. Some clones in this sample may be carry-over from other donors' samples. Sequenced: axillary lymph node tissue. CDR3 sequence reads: CASSFYICSARVGEGAGSPLHF.